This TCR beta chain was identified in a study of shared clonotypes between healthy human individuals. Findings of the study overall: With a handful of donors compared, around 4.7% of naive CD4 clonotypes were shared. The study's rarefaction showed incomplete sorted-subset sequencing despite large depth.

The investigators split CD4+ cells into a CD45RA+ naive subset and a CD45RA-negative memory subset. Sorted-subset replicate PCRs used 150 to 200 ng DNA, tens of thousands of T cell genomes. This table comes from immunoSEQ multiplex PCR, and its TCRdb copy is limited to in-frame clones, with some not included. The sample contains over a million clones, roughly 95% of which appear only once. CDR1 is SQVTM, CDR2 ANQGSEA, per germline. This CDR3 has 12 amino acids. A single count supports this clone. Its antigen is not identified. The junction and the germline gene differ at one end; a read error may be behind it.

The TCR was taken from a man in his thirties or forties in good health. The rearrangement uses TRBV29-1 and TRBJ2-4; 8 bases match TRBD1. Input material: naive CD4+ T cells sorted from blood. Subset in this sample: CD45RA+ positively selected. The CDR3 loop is CSVGVGQGPRDF. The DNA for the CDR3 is TGCAGCGTTGGGGTCGGACAGGGCCCAAGGGACTTC. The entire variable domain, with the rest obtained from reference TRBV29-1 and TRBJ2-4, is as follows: SAVISQKPSRDICQRGTSLTIQCQVDSQVTMMFWYRQQPGQSLTLIATANQGSEATYESGFVIDKFPISRPNLTFSTLTVSNMSPEDSSIYLCSVGVGQGPRDFGAGTRLSVL.